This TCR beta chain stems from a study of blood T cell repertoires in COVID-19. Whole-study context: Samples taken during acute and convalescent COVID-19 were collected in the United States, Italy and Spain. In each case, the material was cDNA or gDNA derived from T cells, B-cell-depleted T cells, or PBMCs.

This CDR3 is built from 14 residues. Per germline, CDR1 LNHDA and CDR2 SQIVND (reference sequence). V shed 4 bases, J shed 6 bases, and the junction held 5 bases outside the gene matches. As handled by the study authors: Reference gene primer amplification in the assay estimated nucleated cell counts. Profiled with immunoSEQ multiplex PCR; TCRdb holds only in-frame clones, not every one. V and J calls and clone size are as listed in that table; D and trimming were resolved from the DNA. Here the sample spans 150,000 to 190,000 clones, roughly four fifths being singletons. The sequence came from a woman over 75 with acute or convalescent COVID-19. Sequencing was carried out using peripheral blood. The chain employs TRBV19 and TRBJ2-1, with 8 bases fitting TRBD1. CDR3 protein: CASSTGQGFNEQFF. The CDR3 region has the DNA TGTGCCAGTAGTACCGGACAGGGTTTCAATGAGCAGTTCTTC.